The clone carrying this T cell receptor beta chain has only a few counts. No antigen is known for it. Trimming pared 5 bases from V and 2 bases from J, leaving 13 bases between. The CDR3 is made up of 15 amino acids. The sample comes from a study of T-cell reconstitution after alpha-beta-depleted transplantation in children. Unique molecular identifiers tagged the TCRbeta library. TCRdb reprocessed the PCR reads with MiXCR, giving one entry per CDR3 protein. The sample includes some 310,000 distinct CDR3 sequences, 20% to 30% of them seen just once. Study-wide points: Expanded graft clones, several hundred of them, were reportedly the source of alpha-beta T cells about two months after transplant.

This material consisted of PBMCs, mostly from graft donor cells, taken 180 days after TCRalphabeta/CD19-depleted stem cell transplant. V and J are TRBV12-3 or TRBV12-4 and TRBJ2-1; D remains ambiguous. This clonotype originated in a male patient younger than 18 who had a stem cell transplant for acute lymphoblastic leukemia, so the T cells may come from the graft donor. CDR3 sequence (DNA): TGTGCCAGCAGTCCCTGGGGTCCTCCCTACAATGAGCAGTTCTTC. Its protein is CASSPWGPPYNEQFF.